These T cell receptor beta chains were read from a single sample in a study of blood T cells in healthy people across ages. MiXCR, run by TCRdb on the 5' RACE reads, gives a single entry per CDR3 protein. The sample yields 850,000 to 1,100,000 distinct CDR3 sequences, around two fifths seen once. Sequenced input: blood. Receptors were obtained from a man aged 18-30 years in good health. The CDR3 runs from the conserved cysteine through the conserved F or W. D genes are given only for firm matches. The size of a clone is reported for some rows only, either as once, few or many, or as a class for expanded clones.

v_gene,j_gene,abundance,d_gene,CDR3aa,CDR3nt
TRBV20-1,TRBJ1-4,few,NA,CSAAGQDEKLFF,TGCAGTGCCGCGGGACAAGATGAAAAACTGTTTTTT
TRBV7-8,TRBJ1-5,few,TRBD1,CASSYRTGGGQPQHF,TGTGCCAGCAGCTACCGGACAGGGGGCGGCCAGCCCCAGCATTTT
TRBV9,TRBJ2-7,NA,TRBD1,CASSSTGRINEQYF,TGTGCCAGCAGCTCGACAGGGCGTATCAACGAGCAGTACTTC
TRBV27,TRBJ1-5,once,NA,CASSFRGTRQPQHF,TGTGCCAGCAGTTTCAGAGGGACCCGACAGCCCCAGCATTTT
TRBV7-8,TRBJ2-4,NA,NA,CASSLNRLGDQYF,TGTGCCAGCAGCTTAAACAGGCTTGGGGATCAGTACTTC
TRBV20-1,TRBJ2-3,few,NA,CSARGTYTDTQYF,TGCAGTGCTAGAGGGACATACACAGATACGCAGTATTTT
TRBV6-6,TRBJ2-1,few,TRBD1,CASRSTGGGEQFF,TGTGCCAGCAGGTCGACAGGGGGCGGGGAGCAGTTCTTC
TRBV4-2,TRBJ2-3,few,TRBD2,CASSQEAGGTDTQYF,TGTGCCAGCAGCCAAGAAGCGGGGGGAACAGATACGCAGTATTTT
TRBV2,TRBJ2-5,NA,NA,CARRAQETQYF,TGTGCCAGGCGGGCTCAAGAGACCCAGTACTTC
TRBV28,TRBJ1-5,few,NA,CASSRHSEGNQPQHF,TGTGCCAGCAGCCGACACTCAGAGGGCAATCAGCCCCAGCATTTT
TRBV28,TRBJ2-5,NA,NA,CASGNGDEQYF,TGTGCCAGCGGCAATGGGGATGAGCAGTACTTC
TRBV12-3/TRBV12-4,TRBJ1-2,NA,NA,CASSPSPGTVGSGYTF,TGTGCCAGCAGTCCATCACCAGGGACCGTCGGATCTGGCTACACCTTC
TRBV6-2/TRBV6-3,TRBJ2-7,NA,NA,CASSDGQYNEQYF,TGTGCCAGCAGTGATGGACAGTACAATGAGCAGTACTTC
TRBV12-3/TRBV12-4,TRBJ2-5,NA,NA,CASGDTGTKQETQYF,TGTGCCAGCGGTGACACCGGGACAAAGCAAGAGACCCAGTACTTC
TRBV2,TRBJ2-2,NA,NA,CASSEAGRITGELFF,TGTGCCAGCAGTGAAGCAGGACGGATAACCGGGGAGCTGTTTTTT
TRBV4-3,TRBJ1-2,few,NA,CASSQESAPGAQGYTF,TGCGCCAGCAGCCAAGAAAGTGCCCCAGGGGCGCAGGGCTACACCTTC
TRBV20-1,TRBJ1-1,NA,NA,CSARDRGNMNTEAFF,TGCAGTGCTAGAGATCGGGGGAACATGAACACTGAAGCTTTCTTT
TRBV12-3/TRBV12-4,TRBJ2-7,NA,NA,CASSSHRDRPSYEQYF,TGTGCCAGCAGTTCCCACCGGGACCGGCCTTCCTACGAGCAGTACTTC
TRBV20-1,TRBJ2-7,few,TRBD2,CSASGAGDEQYF,TGCAGTGCTAGTGGGGCGGGGGACGAGCAGTACTTC
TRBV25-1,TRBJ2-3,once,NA,CASRNPGETDTQYF,TGTGCCAGCAGAAATCCAGGGGAGACAGATACGCAGTATTTT
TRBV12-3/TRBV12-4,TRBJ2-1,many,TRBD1,CASRLSSGTAYNEQFF,TGTGCCAGCAGGCTATCCTCCGGGACAGCCTACAATGAGCAGTTCTTC
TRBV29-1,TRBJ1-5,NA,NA,CSVAGTNQPQHF,TGCAGCGTTGCGGGAACCAATCAGCCCCAGCATTTT
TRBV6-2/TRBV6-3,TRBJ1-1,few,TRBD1,CASSRSPGGGNTEAFF,TGTGCCAGCAGTCGATCCCCAGGGGGAGGTAACACTGAAGCTTTCTTT
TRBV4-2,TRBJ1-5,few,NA,CASSPEMIAGADNQPQHF,TGTGCCAGTAGCCCCGAAATGATTGCGGGGGCCGACAATCAGCCCCAGCATTTT